The clone carrying this T cell receptor beta chain was counted only a few times. This sample was taken from a study of blood T cells in healthy people across ages. Primers used in a second PCR of about 7 to 12 cycles were a sample-barcoded 5' primer and a J-beta primer mix. TCRdb redid the calling of the 5' RACE reads with MiXCR, one entry per CDR3 protein. This sample yields approximately 810,000 distinct CDR3 sequences, of which more than 25% are seen a single time; roughly 17% belongs to the top ten. The ends lost 6 bases at V and 6 bases at J; junction bases unmatched: 7. The germline V gene encodes CDR1 SNHLY and CDR2 FYNNEI. This CDR3 has 14 residues.

J is TRBJ2-2 and V is TRBV2, with 7 positions matching TRBD1. The sequenced sample was blood. The TCR was taken from a woman older than 75 in good health. In DNA, the CDR3 is TGTGCCAGCAGAAGAGACAGGGTAGCCGGGGAGCTGTTTTTT. Translated, it gives CASRRDRVAGELFF.